This T cell receptor beta chain was profiled in a study of T cell responses to AZD1222 COVID-19 vaccine. Points from the study as a whole: Vaccine-associated CD4 TCRs spanned spike, dominant at 160-218 and 743-854.

As regards this clone: Its antigen is as yet unknown.

Clones were sequenced by immunoSEQ multiplex PCR, and TCRdb holds only the in-frame ones, with some missing. The sample carries about 130,000 clones, roughly 90% recorded once. The ends were cut back, 4 bases at V and 2 bases at J, with 7 bases in the middle. The V gene's germline CDR1 is MNHEY and CDR2 SVGAGI. The CDR3 covers 13 residues. This TCR was sampled from an adult in good health. Sequenced here: peripheral blood, sampled on day 0 of AZD1222 vaccination. The chain employs TRBV6-5 and TRBJ2-3; D not certain. CDR3 in amino acids: CASSWTATDTQYF. CDR3 bases: TGTGCCAGCAGTTGGACGGCCACAGATACGCAGTATTTT.